This T cell receptor (beta chain) was recorded in a study of T cells in tumors after PD-1 blockade. General study findings and limits: Some novel exhausted tumor clones appeared in pre-treatment blood, suggesting peripheral recruitment.

The assay was immunoSEQ multiplex PCR, and TCRdb's table has in-frame clones only and misses some. The sample holds fewer than 25,000 clones, about 84% seen once. A single count supports this clone. The antigen is unknown. Genomic DNA template from tumor biopsies or peripheral blood, roughly 550 ng to 6,004 ng input. Here the sequenced sample was PBMCs, taken after anti-PD-1 treatment. The TCR was taken from a human donor with basal cell carcinoma.

The CDR3 loop is CASREGQGSHGYTF. CDR3 coding DNA: TGTGCCAGCAGGGAGGGACAGGGGTCCCATGGCTACACCTTC. The chain uses TRBV2 and TRBJ1-2, with 10 positions matching TRBD1. Germline V CDR1 and CDR2: SNHLY, FYNNEI. Trimming at V came to 6 bases and at J to 6 bases, leaving 7 bases not matched to a gene. This CDR3 has 14 residues.